Listed here is a single T cell receptor (beta chain). The sample comes from a study of shared clonotypes between healthy human individuals. Sorted-subset replicate PCRs used around 200 ng of genomic DNA. This amount corresponded to tens of thousands of T cell genomes. The data were produced by immunoSEQ multiplex PCR, yet TCRdb's version contains in-frame clones alone and is incomplete. The sample lists about 2 million clones; over 85% were seen once. Trimming cost V 7 bases and J 6 bases, with 9 bases left between them. The CDR3 is 11 amino acids. CDR1 is LNHDA, CDR2 SQIVND, per germline (reference sequence). It was CD45RO-negative cells, positively selected for CCR7, that made up naive CD8 cells, with terminally differentiated effector memory CD45RA+ cells excluded.

Sequencing used naive CD8+ T cells sorted from blood. The genes are TRBV19 and TRBJ1-2; D is possibly TRBD1 (6 bases). This TCR came from a man aged 18 to 29 in good health. The CDR3 reads CASTDSHGYTF. The CDR3 coding sequence is TGTGCCAGTACGGACAGTCATGGCTACACCTTC.